The 14 T cell receptor beta chains below were found in one sample sequenced in a study of blood T cell repertoires in COVID-19 (dated by TCRdb to about 2020). Library method: the immunoSEQ multiplex PCR assay. This immuneACCESS table, as held by TCRdb, lists in-frame sequences with V and J called but not all clones. Of the missing ones, under half trace to an unresolved V gene in checked studies; the others have no known cause. The sample table records approximately 100,000 clones; roughly 89% of these occur just once. Around 5.7% of the sample lies in the top ten. Sequences were obtained from peripheral blood. The receptors originated from a man aged 70-80 years with acute or convalescent COVID-19.

The chain uses TRBV11-2 and TRBJ2-1; D is uncertain. The CDR3 extends over 15 amino acids. With 1 base removed from V and 4 bases from J, the gap between germline ends came to 11 bases. The germline CDR1 and CDR2 sequences are SGHAT and FQNNGV. The CDR3 here is CASSLGLVPYNEQFF. CDR3 bases: TGTGCCAGCAGCTTAGGGCTAGTCCCATACAATGAGCAGTTCTTC.

This clone was picked up a small number of times. The chain links TRBV24-1 to TRBJ1-5, with no clear D. V was shortened by 5 bases and J by 4 bases, with 14 bases between the two germline ends. The CDR3 is 15 amino acids. Germline V lookup: CDR1 KGHDR, CDR2 SFDVKD. DNA for the CDR3: TGTGCCACCAGTGTACGGGGTTCCGGGAATCAGCCCCAGCATTTT. Amino acids: CATSVRGSGNQPQHF.

This rearrangement joins TRBV7-2 to TRBJ1-5, with a tentative D call TRBD1 (6 bases). The CDR3 extends over 13 amino acids. V lost 4 bases and J 7 bases, leaving 11 bases between the germline ends. Germline lookup yields CDR1 SGHTA and CDR2 FQGNSA. The CDR3 sequence is CASSYSGQQPQHF. For the CDR3, the DNA is TGTGCCAGCAGCTACTCAGGACAGCAGCCCCAGCATTTT.

This chain joins TRBV7-9 and TRBJ2-1, with TRBD2 as a possible D gene (6 bases). The length of the CDR3 is 15 residues. The germline V gene has CDR1 SEHNR and CDR2 FQNEAQ (reference sequence). V was clipped by 0 bases and J by 5 bases, with 11 bases between them. CDR3 coding DNA: TGTGCCAGCAGCTTAGCGGCGGACTACCACAATGAGCAGTTCTTC. Translating gives CASSLAADYHNEQFF.

The rearrangement uses TRBV5-4 and TRBJ2-3; 8 bases agree with TRBD2. V was pared by 4 bases and J by 5 bases, with 6 bases of the junction left unmatched. The CDR3 loop spans 14 amino acids. From germline, CDR1 is SGHNT and CDR2 YYREEE (reference sequence). The CDR3: CASSPGGAVDTQYF. DNA for the CDR3: TGTGCCAGCAGCCCCGGGGGGGCGGTAGATACGCAGTATTTT.

The gene calls are TRBV30 and TRBJ1-2; the match to TRBD1 covers 9 bases. CDR1 and CDR2 from the germline V gene are GTSNPN and SVGIG (reference sequence). V gave up 5 bases and J gave up 8 bases; unmatched junction bases: 12. The CDR3 extends over 14 amino acids. The CDR3 is CAWASSGQGRGYTF. The CDR3 DNA sequence: TGTGCCTGGGCCTCTTCGGGACAGGGTAGGGGCTACACCTTC.

The V gene is TRBV27, the J gene TRBJ2-7, with no clear D. The length of the CDR3 is 17 residues. The V gene lost 0 bases and the J gene lost 0 bases, with 15 bases spanning the gap. CDR1 is MNHEY, CDR2 SMNVEV, per germline (reference sequence). Here the CDR3 reads CASSLSLSSTTSYEQYF. The CDR3 DNA sequence: TGTGCCAGCAGTTTATCGCTGTCGAGCACCACCTCCTACGAGCAGTACTTC.

The chain employs TRBV6-5 and TRBJ1-4, with 9 bases that match TRBD1. Germline V gene sequence: CDR1 MNHEY, CDR2 SVGAGI. This CDR3 has 13 residues. J gave up 11 bases and V 0 bases, and 1 base lay outside the gene matches. CDR3 nucleotides: TGTGCCAGCAGTTACTCGACAGGGGGGAAACTGTTTTTT. Translated, it gives CASSYSTGGKLFF.

The chain joins TRBV19 to TRBJ1-5; maybe TRBD1 (6 bases). Trimming took 7 bases from V and 6 from J, leaving 25 bases between them. CDR3 size: 17 residues. Germline V gene sequence: CDR1 LNHDA, CDR2 SQIVND (reference sequence). CDR3 sequence reads: CASTSHSQGWWAQPQHF. The CDR3 region has the DNA TGTGCCAGTACTTCACACAGCCAGGGGTGGTGGGCTCAGCCCCAGCATTTT.

This clone was seen once. The V call is TRBV7-6, the J call TRBJ1-6; unclear D gene. The ends were cut back, 1 base at V and 0 bases at J, with 10 bases in the middle. The CDR3 extends over 17 amino acids. Germline loops: CDR1 SGHVS, CDR2 FNYEAQ. CDR3 nucleotide sequence: TGTGCCAGCAGCTTAGAAAGCCCGAGCTCCTATAATTCACCCCTCCACTTT. This encodes CASSLESPSSYNSPLHF.

The genes are TRBV19 and TRBJ1-1; unclear D gene. CDR1 and CDR2 from the germline V gene are LNHDA and SQIVND (reference sequence). The CDR3 has 14 amino acids. The ends were cut back, 4 bases at V and 1 base at J, with 10 bases in the middle. CDR3 residues: CASSRLERNTEAFF. CDR3 coding DNA: TGTGCCAGTAGTAGACTCGAGCGGAACACTGAAGCTTTCTTT.

As DNA, the CDR3 is TGCAGTGCTAGTCTCCAGGGAAAAGGCACTGAAGCTTTCTTT. Protein sequence: CSASLQGKGTEAFF. This chain connects TRBV20-1 to TRBJ1-1; the D gene is possibly TRBD1 (5 bases). Trimming stripped 3 bases from V and 4 bases from J, with 15 bases between. Germline assignment: CDR1 DFQATT and CDR2 SNEGSKA (reference sequence). The length of the CDR3 is 14 residues.

J is TRBJ2-1 and V is TRBV10-3; 10 bases are shared with TRBD2. CDR1 and CDR2 (germline): ENHRY, SYGVKD. The CDR3 length is 16 residues. V lost 0 bases, J lost 4 bases, and 3 bases stayed unmatched. The CDR3 reads CAISESGAGGYNEQFF. The CDR3, as DNA: TGTGCCATCAGTGAGTCAGGAGCGGGAGGGTACAATGAGCAGTTCTTC.

This clone was seen a few times. V and J are TRBV4-3 and TRBJ2-7, with D maybe TRBD2 (5 bases). The CDR3 totals 15 residues. Between the trimmed V and J ends, which lost 0 bases and 0 bases, there was a span of 9 bases. Germline V gene lookup returns CDR1 LGHNA and CDR2 YSLEER. The CDR3 region is CASSQDRSGSYEQYF. CDR3 bases: TGCGCCAGCAGCCAAGACAGAAGCGGCTCCTACGAGCAGTACTTC.